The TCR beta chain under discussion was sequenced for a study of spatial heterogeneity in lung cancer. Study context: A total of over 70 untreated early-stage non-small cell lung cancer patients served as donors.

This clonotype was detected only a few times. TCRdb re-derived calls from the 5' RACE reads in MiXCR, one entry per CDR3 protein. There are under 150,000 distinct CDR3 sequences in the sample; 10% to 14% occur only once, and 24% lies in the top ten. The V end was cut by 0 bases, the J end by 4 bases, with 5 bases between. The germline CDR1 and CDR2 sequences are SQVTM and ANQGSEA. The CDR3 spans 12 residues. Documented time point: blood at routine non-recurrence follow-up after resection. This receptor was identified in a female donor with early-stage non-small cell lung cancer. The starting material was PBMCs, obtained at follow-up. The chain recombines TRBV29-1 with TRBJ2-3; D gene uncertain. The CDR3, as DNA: TGCAGCGTTGAAGATGTCGCAGATACGCAGTATTTT. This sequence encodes CSVEDVADTQYF.